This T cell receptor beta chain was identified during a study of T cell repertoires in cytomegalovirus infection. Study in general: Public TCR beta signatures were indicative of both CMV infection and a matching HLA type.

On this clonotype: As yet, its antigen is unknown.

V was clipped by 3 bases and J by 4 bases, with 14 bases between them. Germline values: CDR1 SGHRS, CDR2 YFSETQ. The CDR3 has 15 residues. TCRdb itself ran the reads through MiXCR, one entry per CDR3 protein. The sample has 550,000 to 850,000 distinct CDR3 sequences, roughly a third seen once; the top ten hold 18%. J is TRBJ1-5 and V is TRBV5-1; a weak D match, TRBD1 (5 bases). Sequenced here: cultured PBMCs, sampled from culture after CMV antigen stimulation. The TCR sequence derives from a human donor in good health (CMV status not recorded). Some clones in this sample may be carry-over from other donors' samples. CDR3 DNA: TGCGCCAGCAGCTATAGCGGGGGGAGGAATCAGCCCCAGCATTTT. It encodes CASSYSGGRNQPQHF.